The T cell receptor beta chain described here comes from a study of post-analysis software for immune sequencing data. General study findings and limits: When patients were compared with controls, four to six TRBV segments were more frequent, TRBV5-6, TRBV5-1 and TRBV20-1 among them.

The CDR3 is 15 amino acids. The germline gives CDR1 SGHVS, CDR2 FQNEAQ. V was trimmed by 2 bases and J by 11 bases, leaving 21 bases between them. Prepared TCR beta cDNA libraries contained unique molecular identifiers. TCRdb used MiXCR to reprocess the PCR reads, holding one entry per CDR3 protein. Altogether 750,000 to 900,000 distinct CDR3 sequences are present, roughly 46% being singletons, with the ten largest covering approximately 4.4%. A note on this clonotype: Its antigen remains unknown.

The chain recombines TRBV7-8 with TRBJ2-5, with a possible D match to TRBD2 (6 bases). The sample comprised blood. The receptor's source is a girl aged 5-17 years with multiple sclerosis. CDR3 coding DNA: TGTGCCAGCAGCTTAAGACTAGTGGGAGGAGGGGAGCAGTACTTC. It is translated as CASSLRLVGGGEQYF.